These 20 T cell receptor beta chains originate from one sample sequenced in a study of blood T cell repertoires in COVID-19. Libraries were prepared by immunoSEQ multiplex PCR; TCRdb keeps only in-frame clonotypes and omits some of them. The sample has approximately 60,000 clones, 79% seen once; the top ten hold roughly 22%. The material sequenced was peripheral blood. These receptors originate from an elderly woman with active or convalescent COVID-19.

This chain links TRBV19 with TRBJ1-6; D remains unclear. CDR1 is LNHDA, CDR2 SQIVND, per germline (reference sequence). V lost 3 bases, J lost 4 bases, and 7 bases lay in between. The CDR3 is 14 residues long. CDR3 bases: TGTGCCAGTAGTATTCAGGTTTATAATTCACCCCTCCACTTT. Translation gives CASSIQVYNSPLHF.

V usage is TRBV3-1 (or the pseudogene TRBV3-2) and J usage is TRBJ1-1; no clear D. V was pared by 3 bases and J by 1 base, with 6 bases between. CDR3 length: 13 amino acids. The germline V gene encodes CDR1 LGHDT and CDR2 YNNKEL (reference sequence). The CDR3 bases are TGTGCCAGCAGCCACACAGAGAACACTGAAGCTTTCTTT. This translates into CASSHTENTEAFF.

In its sample, this clone was seen a few times. The chain is built from TRBV2 and TRBJ1-1, with TRBD1 as a possible D gene (6 bases). The V end was cut by 10 bases, the J end by 3 bases, with 18 bases between. The CDR3 runs 14 residues. The germline gives CDR1 SNHLY, CDR2 FYNNEI. The CDR3 sequence is CATTGYRLDTEAFF. The DNA for the CDR3 is TGTGCCACCACAGGGTATCGGCTGGACACTGAAGCTTTCTTT.

The chain is built from TRBV10-2 and TRBJ1-5, with TRBD1 identical over 10 bases. CDR3 length: 17 amino acids. Germline lookup yields CDR1 WSHSY and CDR2 SAAADI. Unmatched junction bases numbered 15, after V lost 6 bases and J lost 7 bases. In nucleotides, the CDR3 is TGCGCCAGCAGAAGCGACCGCGGGACAGGGGAAGGACAGCCCCAGCATTTT. Its protein product is CASRSDRGTGEGQPQHF.

This clone was observed once. V gene TRBV4-1 combines with J gene TRBJ1-3; TRBD1 is a possible D gene (5 bases). Between the trimmed V and J ends, which lost 2 bases and 4 bases, there was a span of 9 bases. Germline V gene data show CDR1 as MGHRA and CDR2 as YSYEKL. This CDR3 region has 14 residues. CDR3 protein: CASSQPGKGNTIYF. DNA of the CDR3: TGCGCCAGCAGCCAACCAGGGAAGGGAAACACCATATATTTT.

This sequence joins TRBV30 and TRBJ1-1; D may be TRBD1 (5 bases). V was clipped by 0 bases and J by 6 bases, with 14 bases between them. Germline V gene data show CDR1 as GTSNPN and CDR2 as SVGIG (reference sequence). The CDR3 has 14 amino acids. The CDR3 loop reads CAWSVRASGAEAFF. CDR3 nucleotides: TGTGCCTGGAGTGTACGGGCCTCGGGGGCTGAAGCTTTCTTT.

This chain uses TRBV2 with TRBJ2-3; 12 nucleotides match TRBD2. The CDR3 length is 16 residues. V lost 5 bases, J lost 4 bases, and 7 bases stayed unmatched. The V gene's germline CDR1 is SNHLY and CDR2 FYNNEI. The CDR3 loop reads CASSPGTSGSADTQYF. The CDR3 DNA reads TGTGCCAGCAGTCCCGGGACTAGCGGGTCTGCAGATACGCAGTATTTT.

J is TRBJ1-5 and V is TRBV19; D perhaps matches TRBD1 (5 bases). The CDR3 length is 15 residues. V was pared by 4 bases and J by 2 bases, with 12 bases between. CDR1 and CDR2 from the germline V gene are LNHDA and SQIVND (reference sequence). CDR3 nucleotide sequence: TGTGCCAGTAGTAACCCTGGGGGGGGCAATCAGCCCCAGCATTTT. Its translation is CASSNPGGGNQPQHF.

This clone was seen more than once but under ten times. The chain recombines TRBV2 with TRBJ2-1, with TRBD2 identical over 7 bases. Germline loops: CDR1 SNHLY, CDR2 FYNNEI. J gave up 6 bases and V 5 bases, and 10 bases lay outside the gene matches. CDR3 size: 15 residues. The CDR3 spells CASSRLASGFNEQFF. CDR3 in DNA: TGTGCCAGCAGTCGACTAGCTTCTGGATTCAATGAGCAGTTCTTC.

The chain links TRBV11-2 to TRBJ1-6; D is undetermined. Trimming shortened V by 1 base and J by 4 bases, and 5 bases separated the two germline ends. The germline gives CDR1 SGHAT, CDR2 FQNNGV. This CDR3 spans 14 amino acids. CDR3 loop: CASSLGTYNSPLHF. DNA for the CDR3: TGTGCCAGCAGCTTAGGGACTTATAATTCACCCCTCCACTTT.

The chain combines TRBV2 with TRBJ1-4; D may be TRBD1 (6 bases). The CDR3 loop spans 15 amino acids. Germline CDR1 and CDR2: SNHLY and FYNNEI. With 2 bases removed from V and 8 bases from J, the gap between germline ends came to 15 bases. CDR3 nucleotide sequence: TGTGCCAGCAGTGAAACAGGGAACGCTTTAGAAAAACTGTTTTTT. This codes for CASSETGNALEKLFF.

J is TRBJ2-3 and V is TRBV11-3, with D unresolved. V gave up 1 base and J gave up 1 base, with 9 bases separating them. Germline V gives CDR1 SGHNT, CDR2 YENEEA. The CDR3 sequence is 15 residues long. CDR3: CASSLGGLRTDTQYF. CDR3 bases: TGTGCCAGCAGCTTAGGAGGTTTGCGCACAGATACGCAGTATTTT.

This clone has a handful of counts. The chain employs TRBV5-1 and TRBJ2-1, with D hard to call. This CDR3 region has 15 residues. Germline V gene lookup returns CDR1 SGHRS and CDR2 YFSETQ. Trimming stripped 5 bases from V and 0 bases from J, with 12 bases between. DNA for the CDR3: TGCGCCAGCAGTCCCCGCGCTAGCTCCTACAATGAGCAGTTCTTC. It codes for CASSPRASSYNEQFF.

The V and J genes are TRBV15 and TRBJ2-7; maybe TRBD1 (6 bases). The CDR3 sequence is 15 residues long. Germline lookup yields CDR1 LNHNV and CDR2 YYDKDF (reference sequence). V was clipped by 1 base and J by 2 bases, with 12 bases between them. This chain's CDR3 is CATSRAGTRTYEQYF. CDR3 nucleotide sequence: TGTGCCACCAGCAGAGCAGGGACACGTACCTACGAGCAGTACTTC.

This rearrangement joins TRBV7-3 to TRBJ2-2, with TRBD1 identical over 8 bases. The germline gives CDR1 SGHTA, CDR2 FQGTGA. V lost 5 bases, J lost 3 bases, and 5 bases stayed unmatched. This CDR3 comprises 15 residues. CDR3 region: CASSPTGAYTGELFF. The CDR3 DNA reads as TGTGCCAGCAGCCCGACAGGGGCGTACACCGGGGAGCTGTTTTTT. The whole variable domain, filled in from reference TRBV7-3 and TRBJ2-2, reads GAGVSQTPSNKVTEKGKYVELRCDPISGHTALYWYRQSLGQGPEFLIYFQGTGAADDSGLPNDRFFAVRPEGSVSTLKIQRTERGDSAVYLCASSPTGAYTGELFFGEGSRLTVL.

The chain joins TRBV19 to TRBJ1-1; D perhaps matches TRBD1 (5 bases). Trimming stripped 5 bases from V and 4 bases from J, with 26 bases between. Germline CDR1 LNHDA, CDR2 SQIVND (reference sequence). CDR3 length: 18 residues. DNA for the CDR3: TGTGCCAGTAGTTTCGTCCCGGGGGGACTCACTCGGGCCACTGAAGCTTTCTTT. Encoded protein: CASSFVPGGLTRATEAFF.

V usage is TRBV5-1 and J usage is TRBJ2-3, with D possibly being TRBD2 (6 bases). The V end lost 7 bases, the J end lost 3 bases, and 18 bases lay between the germline ends. Germline V gene lookup returns CDR1 SGHRS and CDR2 YFSETQ. This CDR3 has 15 amino acids. The CDR3 protein is CASSGDLHPTDTQYF. CDR3 DNA sequence: TGCGCCAGCTCGGGGGACCTTCACCCAACAGATACGCAGTATTTT.

The chain's CDR3 is CASSFADTQYF. CDR3 nucleotide sequence: TGTGCCAGCAGCTTTGCGGATACGCAGTATTTT. This chain connects TRBV5-6 to TRBJ2-3; D not resolved. The CDR3 has 11 residues. Deletions cut 2 bases from V and 6 bases from J, with 4 bases between. From germline, CDR1 is SGHDT and CDR2 YYEEEE. Based on the CDR3 plus reference TRBV5-6 and TRBJ2-3, the full variable domain is DAGVTQSPTHLIKTRGQQVTLRCSPKSGHDTVSWYQQALGQGPQFIFQYYEEEERQRGNFPDRFSGHQFPNYSSELNVNALLLGDSALYLCASSFADTQYFGPGTRLTVL.

In this sample, this clone turned up a few times. The chain employs TRBV3-1 (or the pseudogene TRBV3-2) and TRBJ1-1, with D perhaps matching TRBD1 (6 bases). Germline loops: CDR1 LGHDT, CDR2 YNNKEL (reference sequence). Between the trimmed V and J ends, which lost 5 bases and 7 bases, there was a span of 17 bases. The CDR3 is 14 residues long. In nucleotides, the CDR3 is TGTGCCAGCAGCGGAAGGTACCGGGACATTGAAGCTTTCTTT. Amino acid sequence: CASSGRYRDIEAFF.

The chain uses TRBV29-1 and TRBJ2-6; 7 nucleotides agree with TRBD1. The CDR3 totals 14 residues. Trimming took 6 bases from V and 2 from J; bases not matched to a gene: 4. Germline lookup yields CDR1 SQVTM and CDR2 ANQGSEA. The DNA for the CDR3 is TGCAGCGTAAGACAGGGAACTGGGGCCAACGTCCTGACTTTC. Protein sequence: CSVRQGTGANVLTF.